This T cell receptor (beta chain) was sequenced for a study of siplizumab effects on memory and regulatory T cells. Clones were read by immunoSEQ multiplex PCR, and TCRdb kept only the in-frame ones, dropping some. The sample has about 100,000 clones; 80% to 95% are singletons. On this clone itself: The antigen remains unidentified.

The CDR3 covers 14 residues. From germline, CDR1 is SGHTA and CDR2 FQGNSA. Trimming left V 1 base short and J 6 bases short, with 10 bases between. General observations from the study: Siplizumab caused a significant drop in alloreactive sequences traceable to unstimulated CD4+ memory cells. Of the alloreactive clones, only a minor fraction mapped to unstimulated subsets.

V gene TRBV7-2 combines with J gene TRBJ1-5; D is perhaps TRBD1 (5 bases). The TCR comes from a human donor in good health. Sequencing was done on a sample of CD4+ T cells sorted from blood. CDR3 sequence reads: CASSLGGESQPQHF. CDR3 DNA sequence: TGTGCCAGCAGCTTAGGAGGGGAGAGTCAGCCCCAGCATTTT.